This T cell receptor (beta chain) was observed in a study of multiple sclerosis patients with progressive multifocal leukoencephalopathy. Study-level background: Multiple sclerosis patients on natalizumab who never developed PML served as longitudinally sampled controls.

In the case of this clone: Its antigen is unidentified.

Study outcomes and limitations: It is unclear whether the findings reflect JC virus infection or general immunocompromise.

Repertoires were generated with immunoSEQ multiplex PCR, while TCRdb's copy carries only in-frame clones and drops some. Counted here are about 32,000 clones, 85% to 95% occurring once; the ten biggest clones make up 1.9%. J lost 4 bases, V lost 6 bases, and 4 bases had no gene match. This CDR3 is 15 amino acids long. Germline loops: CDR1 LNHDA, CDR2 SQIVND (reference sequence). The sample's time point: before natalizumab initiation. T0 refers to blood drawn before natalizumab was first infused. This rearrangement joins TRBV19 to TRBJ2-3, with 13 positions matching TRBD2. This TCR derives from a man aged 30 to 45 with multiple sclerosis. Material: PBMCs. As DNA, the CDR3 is TGTGCCAGTAGGCCACTAGCGGGAGGGCCAGATACGCAGTATTTT. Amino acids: CASRPLAGGPDTQYF.